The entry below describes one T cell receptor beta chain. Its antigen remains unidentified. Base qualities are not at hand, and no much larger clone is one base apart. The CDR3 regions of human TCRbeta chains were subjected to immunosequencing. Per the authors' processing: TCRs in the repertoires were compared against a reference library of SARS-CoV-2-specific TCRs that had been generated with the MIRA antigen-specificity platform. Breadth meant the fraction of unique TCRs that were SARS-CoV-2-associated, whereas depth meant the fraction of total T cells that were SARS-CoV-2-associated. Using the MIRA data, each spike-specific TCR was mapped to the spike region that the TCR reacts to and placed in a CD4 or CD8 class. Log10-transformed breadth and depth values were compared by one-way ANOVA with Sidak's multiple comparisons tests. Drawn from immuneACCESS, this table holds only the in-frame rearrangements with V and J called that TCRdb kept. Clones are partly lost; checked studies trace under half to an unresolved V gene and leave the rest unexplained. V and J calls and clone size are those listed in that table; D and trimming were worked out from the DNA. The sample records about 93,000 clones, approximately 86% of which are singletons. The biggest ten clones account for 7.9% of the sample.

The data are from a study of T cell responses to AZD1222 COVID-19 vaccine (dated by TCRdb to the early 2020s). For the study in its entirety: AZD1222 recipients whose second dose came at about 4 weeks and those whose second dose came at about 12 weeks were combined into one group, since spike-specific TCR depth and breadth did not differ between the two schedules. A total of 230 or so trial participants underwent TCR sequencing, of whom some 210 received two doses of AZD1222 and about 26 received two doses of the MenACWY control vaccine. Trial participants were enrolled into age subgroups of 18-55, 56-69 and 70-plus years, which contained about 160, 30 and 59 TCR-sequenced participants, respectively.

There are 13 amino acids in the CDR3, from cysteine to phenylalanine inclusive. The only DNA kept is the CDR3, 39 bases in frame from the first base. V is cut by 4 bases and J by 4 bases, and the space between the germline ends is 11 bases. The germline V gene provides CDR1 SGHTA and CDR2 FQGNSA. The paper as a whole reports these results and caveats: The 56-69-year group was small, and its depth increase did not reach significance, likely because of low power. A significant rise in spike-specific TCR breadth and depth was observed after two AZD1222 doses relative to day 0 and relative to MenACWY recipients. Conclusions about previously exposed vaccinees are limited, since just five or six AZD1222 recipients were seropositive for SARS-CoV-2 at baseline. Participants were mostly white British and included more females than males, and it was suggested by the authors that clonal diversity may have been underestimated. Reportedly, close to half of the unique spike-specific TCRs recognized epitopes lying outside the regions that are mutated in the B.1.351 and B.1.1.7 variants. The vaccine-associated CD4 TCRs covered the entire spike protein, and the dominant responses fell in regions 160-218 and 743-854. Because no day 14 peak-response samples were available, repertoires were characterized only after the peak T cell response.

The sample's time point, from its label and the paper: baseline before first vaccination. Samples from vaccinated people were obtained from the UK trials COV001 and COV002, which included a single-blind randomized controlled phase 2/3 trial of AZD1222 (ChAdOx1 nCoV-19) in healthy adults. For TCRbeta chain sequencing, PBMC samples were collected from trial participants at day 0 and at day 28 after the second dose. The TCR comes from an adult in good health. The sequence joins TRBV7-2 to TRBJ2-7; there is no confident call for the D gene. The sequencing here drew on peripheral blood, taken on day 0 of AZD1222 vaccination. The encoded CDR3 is CASSSTIIYEQYF. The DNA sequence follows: TGTGCCAGCAGCTCCACAATAATATACGAGCAGTACTTC.